This T cell receptor (beta chain) was sequenced in a study of blood T cell repertoires in COVID-19. Original methodology: For nucleated cells, counts were estimated from reference gene primer amplification. TCRdb's table, derived via immunoSEQ multiplex PCR, lists solely in-frame clones and lacks some. That table is the source of V, J and clone size, and D and trimming were worked out from the DNA. The table records 360,000 or so clones, 85% to 90% of them present only once. V lost 6 bases to trimming and J lost 0 bases, with 13 bases between them. There are 15 residues in the CDR3. Looked up from germline, CDR1 is MNHEY and CDR2 is SVGEGT.

This rearrangement joins TRBV6-2 or TRBV6-3 to TRBJ2-3; D is ambiguous. The specimen sequenced was peripheral blood. This TCR was sampled from a man younger than 35 with active or convalescent COVID-19. The CDR3 spells CASSHLGYSTDTQYF. In DNA form, the CDR3 reads TGTGCCAGCAGCCACTTGGGCTATAGCACAGATACGCAGTATTTT.